The entry below gives a single T cell receptor beta chain sequence along with its context. What it binds is not known. The data are from a study of radiotherapy plus CTLA-4 blockade in lung cancer. Study-wide points: Expansion in blood of tumor-derived TCR clones was seen after radiotherapy plus ipilimumab.

Germline loops: CDR1 SGHRS, CDR2 YFSETQ. The CDR3 contains 14 residues. Unmatched junction bases numbered 2, after V lost 2 bases and J lost 3 bases. The assay was immunoSEQ multiplex PCR, and TCRdb's table has in-frame clones only and misses some. This table holds approximately 89,000 clones, over 75% found once. The sequence derives from a human donor with non-small cell lung cancer that progressed on radiotherapy plus ipilimumab. The source was peripheral blood, collected from a patient treated with radiotherapy plus ipilimumab. The rearrangement uses TRBV5-1 and TRBJ2-5; 9 positions agree with TRBD2. CDR3 DNA sequence: TGCGCCAGCAGCTTAGCGGGGGGTAAAGAGACCCAGTACTTC. The encoded protein is CASSLAGGKETQYF.